Each of the 18 T cell receptor beta chains below was sequenced from the same sample in a study of shared clonotypes between healthy human individuals. The assay was immunoSEQ multiplex PCR, and TCRdb's table has in-frame clones only and misses some. The table includes a few hundred thousand clones, around 97% detected once. The sequenced sample consisted of naive CD4+ T cells sorted from blood. Sample subset: CD45RA+ positively selected. The receptors derive from a woman aged 30 to 39 in good health.

V gene TRBV19 combines with J gene TRBJ1-2, with 11 bases lining up with TRBD1. Germline CDR1 is LNHDA and CDR2 is SQIVND (reference sequence). V lost 4 bases to trimming and J lost 2 bases; unmatched junction nucleotides: 6. CDR3 length equals 16 residues. CDR3 sequence: CASSTDRGRENYGYTF. CDR3 nucleotides: TGTGCCAGTAGTACGGACAGGGGGCGGGAGAACTATGGCTACACCTTC.

CDR3 in amino acids: CASSEGEMWASYEQYF. CDR3 nucleotides: TGTGCCAGCTCAGAGGGGGAGATGTGGGCCTCCTACGAGCAGTACTTC. The genes are TRBV18 and TRBJ2-7; D perhaps matches TRBD1 (6 bases). The V end was cut by 5 bases, the J end by 0 bases, with 17 bases between. Germline values: CDR1 KGHSH, CDR2 LQKENI. The CDR3 is 16 amino acids.

The chain employs TRBV6-1 and TRBJ2-7; maybe TRBD2 (5 bases). The CDR3 length is 14 residues. The germline gives CDR1 MNHNS, CDR2 SASEGT. Trimming left V 2 bases short and J 7 bases short, with 15 bases between. The CDR3 DNA sequence: TGTGCCAGCAGTGAAAGGAGGTCCCCGGGGGAGCAGTACTTC. This encodes CASSERRSPGEQYF.

The chain carries TRBV2 and TRBJ2-7, with D uncertain. V lost 8 bases, J lost 3 bases, and 20 bases lay in between. Germline V gene lookup returns CDR1 SNHLY and CDR2 FYNNEI. The CDR3 is 15 amino acids. CDR3 sequence reads: CASAPGQLSRYEQYF. CDR3 bases: TGTGCCAGCGCCCCGGGCCAACTCTCCCGCTACGAGCAGTACTTC.

Regarding this clone: The sample contains more than one DNA sequence encoding this CDR3. The chain uses TRBV18 and TRBJ1-1; D might be TRBD1 (5 bases). V lost 1 base and J lost 3, with 6 bases in between. Germline loops: CDR1 KGHSH, CDR2 LQKENI. The CDR3 length is 13 residues. CDR3 amino acids: CASSPLGDTEAFF. CDR3 bases: TGTGCCAGCTCACCACTAGGGGACACTGAAGCTTTCTTT.

The V and J genes are TRBV7-2 and TRBJ2-7; TRBD1 or TRBD2 may be the D gene (7 bases each). The CDR3 contains 13 residues. Germline V gene lookup returns CDR1 SGHTA and CDR2 FQGNSA. V was clipped by 6 bases and J by 5 bases, with 14 bases between them. CDR3 in DNA: TGTGCCAGCAGTCCAGGGGGGGCCAACGAGCAGTACTTC. Protein product: CASSPGGANEQYF. Combining the CDR3 with reference TRBV7-2 and TRBJ2-7 gives the whole variable domain GAGVSQSPSNKVTEKGKDVELRCDPISGHTALYWYRQSLGQGLEFLIYFQGNSAPDKSGLPSDRFSAERTGGSVSTLTIQRTQQEDSAVYLCASSPGGANEQYFGPGTRLTVT.

This clone occurred once. This chain joins TRBV5-4 and TRBJ2-1, with 11 positions matching TRBD1. The CDR3 totals 16 residues. After removal of 4 bases from V and 3 bases from J, the junction contained 6 bases not matched to a gene. In germline, CDR1 is SGHNT, CDR2 YYREEE (reference sequence). CDR3 DNA sequence: TGTGCCAGCAGCCCGGCGGGACAGGGGGTCTACAATGAGCAGTTCTTC. It is translated as CASSPAGQGVYNEQFF. Filled out from reference TRBV5-4 and TRBJ2-1, the complete variable domain reads ETGVTQSPTHLIKTRGQQVTLRCSSQSGHNTVSWYQQALGQGPQFIFQYYREEENGRGNFPPRFSGLQFPNYSSELNVNALELDDSALYLCASSPAGQGVYNEQFFGPGTRLTVL.

In regard to this clone: This specimen includes other DNA sequences encoding the same CDR3. The rearrangement uses TRBV11-2 and TRBJ2-1; a possible D gene is TRBD2 (5 bases). Germline CDR1 and CDR2: SGHAT and FQNNGV. V gave up 5 bases and J gave up 9 bases, with 8 bases separating them. This CDR3 comprises 11 residues. The CDR3 bases are TGTGCCAGCAGCCGGGGTGGTGAGCAGTTCTTC. Translating it yields CASSRGGEQFF.

The gene calls are TRBV28 and TRBJ2-7; 8 nucleotides agree with TRBD2. The CDR3 extends over 17 amino acids. V shed 6 bases and J 0 bases; nucleotides not matched to a gene: 13. Germline lookup yields CDR1 MDHEN and CDR2 SYDVKM. This CDR3 reads CASSRGGAGGLSYEQYF. The CDR3 region has the DNA TGTGCCAGCAGCAGGGGAGGGGCGGGAGGTCTCTCCTACGAGCAGTACTTC.

The chain carries TRBV18 and TRBJ2-2; D is unresolved. The CDR3 contains 16 residues. In germline, CDR1 is KGHSH, CDR2 LQKENI. Trimming took off 3 bases at V and 4 bases at J, with 15 bases between the two ends. The chain's CDR3 is CASSPPRRFGTGELFF. The CDR3 bases are TGTGCCAGCTCACCTCCGCGGAGATTCGGCACCGGGGAGCTGTTTTTT.

The CDR3 spells CASTTGRSNQPQHF. In DNA, the CDR3 is TGTGCCAGCACGACGGGCCGAAGCAATCAGCCCCAGCATTTT. The J gene is TRBJ1-5, the V gene TRBV19; no clear D gene. This CDR3 region has 14 residues. Trimming left V 9 bases short and J 1 base short, with 13 bases between. Germline V gives CDR1 LNHDA, CDR2 SQIVND (reference sequence). Based on the CDR3 plus reference TRBV19 and TRBJ1-5, the full variable domain is DGGITQSPKYLFRKEGQNVTLSCEQNLNHDAMYWYRQDPGQGLRLIYYSQIVNDFQKGDIAEGYSVSREKKESFPLTVTSAQKNPTAFYLCASTTGRSNQPQHFGDGTRLSIL.

The chain links TRBV28 to TRBJ2-2, with 7 bases lining up with TRBD1. Trimming removed 11 bases from V and 5 bases from J; junction bases left unmatched: 5. There are 12 residues in the CDR3. The germline V gene has CDR1 MDHEN and CDR2 SYDVKM. DNA for the CDR3: TGTGCCTGCACAGGGGAAACCGGGGAGCTGTTTTTT. As protein: CACTGETGELFF.

The gene calls are TRBV7-8 and TRBJ2-3, with TRBD2 matching over 9 bases. This CDR3 spans 18 amino acids. J was trimmed by 9 bases and V by 4 bases; bases with no gene match: 20. CDR1 and CDR2 (germline): SGHVS, FQNEAQ. The CDR3 loop reads CASSSSPSGTSGGATQYF. DNA for the CDR3: TGTGCCAGCAGCTCATCCCCTAGCGGGACCAGTGGGGGGGCGACGCAGTATTTT.

The rearrangement uses TRBV11-2 and TRBJ2-5; 7 nucleotides align to TRBD1. The germline CDR1 and CDR2 sequences are SGHAT and FQNNGV. The CDR3 runs to 13 residues. With V trimmed by 4 bases and J by 9 bases, 8 bases remained unmatched. CDR3 loop: CASSYGQVGAQYF. The CDR3 DNA reads as TGTGCCAGCAGCTACGGACAGGTTGGGGCCCAGTACTTC.

This sequence joins TRBV5-1 and TRBJ2-1; 14 bases are a match to TRBD2. In germline, CDR1 is SGHRS, CDR2 YFSETQ. The CDR3 loop spans 19 amino acids. Unmatched junction bases numbered 11, after V lost 0 bases and J lost 6 bases. Here the CDR3 reads CASSLVLTSGRGDGNEQFF. Written as DNA, the CDR3 is TGCGCCAGCAGCTTGGTTCTGACTAGCGGGAGGGGAGATGGCAATGAGCAGTTCTTC.

This clone appeared a single time. The chain links TRBV28 to TRBJ2-1, with 15 bases aligning to TRBD2. V was pared by 4 bases and J by 9 bases, with 7 bases of the junction left unmatched. The CDR3 has 16 residues. The germline V gene has CDR1 MDHEN and CDR2 SYDVKM. CDR3 bases: TGTGCCAGCAGTTCCCCCGGACTAGCGGGGGGGGGTGAGCAGTTCTTC. Residues: CASSSPGLAGGGEQFF.

The chain links TRBV28 to TRBJ1-4; perhaps TRBD1 as D (5 bases). Germline assignment: CDR1 MDHEN and CDR2 SYDVKM. V lost 3 bases, J lost 5 bases, and 10 bases lay in between. The CDR3 consists of 14 residues. Here the CDR3 DNA reads TGTGCCAGCAGTTTGGAGTCAGGGAATGAAAAACTGTTTTTT. Protein sequence: CASSLESGNEKLFF.

The chain carries TRBV14 and TRBJ2-6; D gene unclear. This CDR3 comprises 15 residues. Germline loops: CDR1 SGHDN, CDR2 FVKESK. V lost 2 bases, J lost 0 bases, and 5 bases lay in between. CDR3 loop: CASSQYASGANVLTF. CDR3 DNA sequence: TGTGCCAGCAGCCAATACGCCTCTGGGGCCAACGTCCTGACTTTC.